The rows below give T cell receptor beta chains drawn from one sample of a study of shared clonotypes between healthy human individuals. Sequenced by immunoSEQ multiplex PCR; TCRdb stores in-frame clones only, minus some. The sample lists 2 million to 2.5 million clones, about 92% occurring once. The specimen was naive CD8+ T cells from PBMCs. The receptors shown here come from a man younger than 35 in good health. Some clones in this sample may be carry-over from other donors' samples. Both conserved end residues are trimmed from each CDR3.

TRBJ1-1	TRBV5-1	ASSPPGPRTNTEAF
TRBJ1-2	TRBV2	ASSVTGQYYGYT
TRBJ1-1	TRBV6-5	ASSYSEGETEAF
TRBJ1-2	TRBV15	ATSRGEGQASGYT
TRBJ2-1	TRBV27	ASSLGWGAYNEQF
TRBJ2-2	TRBV7-9	ASSIPMGELF
NA	TRBV7-9	ASSPPNRGLNEQY
TRBJ2-7	TRBV30	AWSVSSGRYEQY
TRBJ2-3	TRBV4-1	ASSLSGPSTDTQY
TRBJ2-5	TRBV15	ATSRPPGGETQY
TRBJ2-1	TRBV9	ASSAAGLAGYNEQF
TRBJ1-1	TRBV19	ASSPWRTASTEAF
TRBJ2-2	TRBV11-2	ASSFVRNTGELF
TRBJ2-3	TRBV28	ASSLSSGSTDTQY
TRBJ2-5	TRBV29-1	SVMDSGSGD
TRBJ2-1	TRBV19	ASRATSGTNEQF
TRBJ2-7	TRBV28	ASSLGQERPYEQY
TRBJ2-7	TRBV12-5	AREIRGLLGTYEQY
TRBJ2-1	TRBV28	ASSLLGDELRQF
TRBJ2-2	TRBV27	ASSFSRLGLDTGELF
TRBJ1-2	TRBV6-1	ASSEGLGDYGYT
TRBJ1-2	TRBV30	AWVGRNNNYGYT
TRBJ2-1	TRBV7-6	ASSLALAGAYNEQF
TRBJ1-3	TRBV29-1	SVEDTTIVSGNTIY
TRBJ2-1	TRBV5-4	ASSLLAGGPNEQF
TRBJ2-7	TRBV5-1	ASSLGAAYEQY
TRBJ1-5	TRBV12-2	ASRLADLRQPQH
TRBJ1-6	TRBV11-2	ASSLVGTGPYSPLH
TRBJ2-1	TRBV7-7	ASSLDGLAGAYNEQF
TRBJ2-1	TRBV27	ASSPQLGSYNEQF
TRBJ2-1	TRBV7-6	ASSLTGGSYNEQF
TRBJ2-6	TRBV30	AWSVPAGQGAKKFSGANVLT
TRBJ2-7	TRBV11-2	ASSLAASSYEQY
TRBJ2-1	TRBV7-2	ASSLADNEQF
TRBJ2-7	TRBV7-9	ASTWGPGIYEQY
TRBJ2-3	TRBV13	ASSLGRSGSVSTDTQY
TRBJ2-3	TRBV1	TSPHGERNSTDTQY
TRBJ2-7	TRBV29-1	SVVGWRLPYEQY
TRBJ2-1	TRBV5-6	ASSLGVGGMTYNEQF
TRBJ2-7	TRBV27	ASSPSGTSYEQY
TRBJ2-2	TRBV5-6	ASSFVGQLNTGELF
TRBJ2-5	TRBV27	ASSRGGFREETQY
TRBJ2-1	TRBV4-2	ASSQIEGNEQF
TRBJ1-1	TRBV2	ASSADRGRIRAEAF
TRBJ2-7	TRBV7-2	ASSLVFGGPTYEQY
TRBJ2-1	TRBV19	ASSIETGEQF
TRBJ1-4	TRBV7-9	ASSRNSRQGGEKLF